The next 14 T cell receptor beta chains were all read from a single sample in a study of shared clonotypes between healthy human individuals. TCRdb keeps only in-frame clones here, not all; method: immunoSEQ multiplex PCR. Among about 690,000 clones listed, less than 95% were seen once. The sequencing sample was made of memory CD8+ T cells from PBMCs. Subset meaning: CD45RO+ cells pooled with CCR7-negative TemRA cells. These TCRs come from a man younger than 35 in good health. Some clones in this sample may be carry-over from other donors' samples.

The gene calls are TRBV7-9 and TRBJ2-1, with D possibly TRBD2 on 5 matching bases. V gave up 1 base and J gave up 2 bases, with 9 bases separating them. CDR1 is SEHNR, CDR2 FQNEAQ, per germline (reference sequence). The CDR3 has 15 residues. CDR3 DNA: TGTGCCAGCAGCTTAGGCGGGTTCCCCTACAATGAGCAGTTCTTC. This codes for CASSLGGFPYNEQFF.

This rearrangement joins TRBV4-1 to TRBJ2-5; no clear D gene. The closer fit of TRBJ2-7 to the DNA end suggests the J call may be wrong. The length of the CDR3 is 16 residues. In germline, CDR1 is MGHRA, CDR2 YSYEKL. The CDR3 sequence: CASSLLEVANSYEQYF. The CDR3 region has the DNA TGCGCCAGCAGCCTCCTCGAGGTCGCGAACTCCTACGAGCAGTACTTC.

This chain joins TRBV10-1 and TRBJ2-4; 9 bases agree with TRBD1. The ends lost 6 bases at V and 0 bases at J; junction bases unmatched: 9. The CDR3 length is 17 residues. Germline V CDR1 and CDR2: WNHNN, SYGVQD (reference sequence). CDR3 DNA: TGCGCCAGCAGAGCCGGGACAGGGATTTTAGCCAAAAACATTCAGTACTTC. Translation: CASRAGTGILAKNIQYF.

Comment on this clone: This sample also contains other DNA sequences that code for the same CDR3. This rearrangement joins TRBV27 to TRBJ1-1; D ambiguous. V was clipped by 2 bases and J by 3 bases, with 7 bases between them. From germline, CDR1 is MNHEY and CDR2 SMNVEV (reference sequence). This CDR3 region has 13 residues. This chain's CDR3 is CASSLIGDTEAFF. The CDR3 coding sequence is TGTGCCAGCAGTTTAATCGGGGACACTGAAGCTTTCTTT.

This chain connects TRBV6-5 to TRBJ2-3; TRBD1 is a possible D gene (5 bases). This CDR3 region has 15 residues. The V end lost 1 base, the J end lost 3 bases, and 11 bases lay between the germline ends. Germline-derived CDR1 and CDR2 are MNHEY and SVGAGI. The CDR3 sequence is CASSYYRHGTDTQYF. The CDR3 DNA reads as TGTGCCAGCAGTTACTACAGGCATGGTACAGATACGCAGTATTTT.

The V and J genes are TRBV6-5 and TRBJ2-7; perhaps D is TRBD1 or TRBD2 (5 bases each). Germline CDR1 is MNHEY and CDR2 is SVGAGI. Trimming left V 10 bases short and J 6 bases short, with 25 bases between. This CDR3 has 15 amino acids. As DNA, the CDR3 is TGTGCCACCACGCCGCTGGGGGAATGGGATCGCGAGCAGTACTTC. Amino acids: CATTPLGEWDREQYF.

The chain uses TRBV14 and TRBJ2-7, with D unresolved. The germline CDR1 and CDR2 sequences are SGHDN and FVKESK. Trimming took 4 bases from V and 2 from J, leaving 15 bases between them. The CDR3 covers 15 residues. The CDR3 reads CASSPRVALPYEQYF. DNA for the CDR3: TGTGCCAGCAGCCCCCGAGTGGCTCTACCCTACGAGCAGTACTTC.

The chain joins TRBV7-9 to TRBJ2-2; the D gene is possibly TRBD2 (6 bases). This CDR3 is 15 amino acids long. Per germline, CDR1 SEHNR and CDR2 FQNEAQ (reference sequence). Trimming took 8 bases from V and 2 from J, leaving 15 bases between them. CDR3 coding DNA: TGTGCCAGCTCCCACATAGCGGAAAACACCGGGGAGCTGTTTTTT. Translation gives CASSHIAENTGELFF.

The chain employs TRBV5-8 and TRBJ2-3, with D unresolved. The CDR3 covers 14 residues. The V gene lost 5 bases and the J gene lost 0 bases, with 10 bases spanning the gap. Germline CDR1 is SGHTS and CDR2 is YDEGEE. CDR3 sequence (DNA): TGTGCCAGCAGTTGGCCCACAAGCACAGATACGCAGTATTTT. Residues: CASSWPTSTDTQYF.

This clone has a count of ten or more. This CDR3 reads CASSVDLAGGRETQYF. As DNA, the CDR3 is TGTGCCAGCAGCGTAGATCTAGCGGGAGGGCGGGAGACCCAGTACTTC. The gene calls are TRBV9 and TRBJ2-5, with 12 bases that match TRBD2. V lost 0 bases and J lost 5; bases outside the gene matches: 5. There are 16 residues in the CDR3. The germline CDR1 and CDR2 sequences are SGDLS and YYNGEE.

The gene calls are TRBV2 and TRBJ2-2; D not certain. Trimming removed 3 bases from V and 8 bases from J, with 7 bases in between. Germline V lookup: CDR1 SNHLY, CDR2 FYNNEI. This CDR3 contains 12 residues. The CDR3 protein is CASSDFRGELFF. CDR3 bases: TGTGCCAGCAGTGATTTTCGAGGGGAGCTGTTTTTT.

The rearrangement uses TRBV6-6 and TRBJ2-3, with 10 bases matching TRBD2. The CDR3 runs to 15 residues. Per germline, CDR1 MNHNY and CDR2 SVGAGI (reference sequence). V shed 5 bases, J shed 4 bases, and the junction held 6 bases outside the gene matches. CDR3 nucleotide sequence: TGTGCCAGCAGTCTACAGCGGGGGGGGGCAGATACGCAGTATTTT. As protein: CASSLQRGGADTQYF.

The V gene is TRBV4-3, the J gene TRBJ2-5; tentatively, D is TRBD2 (6 bases). The CDR3 covers 15 residues. Germline lookup yields CDR1 LGHNA and CDR2 YSLEER. V lost 5 bases, J lost 5 bases, and 18 bases lay in between. The CDR3 loop reads CASSFGVAAKETQYF. The CDR3 DNA sequence: TGCGCCAGCAGCTTCGGGGTAGCGGCCAAGGAGACCCAGTACTTC.

The chain joins TRBV7-9 to TRBJ1-1, with unresolved D. This CDR3 has 14 residues. Germline CDR1 SEHNR, CDR2 FQNEAQ (reference sequence). V was shortened by 1 base and J by 1 base, with 7 bases between the two germline ends. CDR3 sequence: CASSLGNRNTEAFF. The CDR3 nucleotides are TGTGCCAGCAGCTTAGGTAACAGGAACACTGAAGCTTTCTTT.